The present T cell receptor (beta chain) was sequenced within a study of T cells after yellow fever vaccination. Between the trimmed V and J ends, which lost 7 bases and 6 bases, there was a span of 16 bases. This CDR3 spans 14 amino acids. CDR1 and CDR2 (germline): MGHRA, YSYEKL. TCRdb itself ran the 5' RACE reads through MiXCR, one entry per CDR3 protein. The sample lists about 330,000 distinct CDR3 sequences; about 4% were seen once. This clonotype was observed a handful of times. This TCR derives from a man between 18 and 35 years old who received the YFV17D yellow fever vaccine. The rearrangement joins TRBV4-1 to TRBJ2-1; tentative D call: TRBD2 (6 bases). Sequenced here: PBMCs, sampled 5 days after the yellow fever booster vaccination. CDR3 loop: CASTAGGRGNEQFF. CDR3 DNA: TGCGCCAGCACCGCCGGGGGACGGGGCAATGAGCAGTTCTTC.